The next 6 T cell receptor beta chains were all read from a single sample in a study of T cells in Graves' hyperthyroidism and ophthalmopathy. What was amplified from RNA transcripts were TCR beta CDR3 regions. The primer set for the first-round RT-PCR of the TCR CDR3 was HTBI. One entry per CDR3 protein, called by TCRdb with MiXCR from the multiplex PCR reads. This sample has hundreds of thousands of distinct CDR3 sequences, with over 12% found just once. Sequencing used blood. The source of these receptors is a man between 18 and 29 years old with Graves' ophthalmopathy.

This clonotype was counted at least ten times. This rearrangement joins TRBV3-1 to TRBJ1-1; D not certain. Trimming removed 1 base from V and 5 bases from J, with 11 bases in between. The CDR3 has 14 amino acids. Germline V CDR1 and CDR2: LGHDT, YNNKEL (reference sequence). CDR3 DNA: TGTGCCAGCAGCCAAGTGGAGGGTCGGACTGAAGCTTTCTTT. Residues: CASSQVEGRTEAFF.

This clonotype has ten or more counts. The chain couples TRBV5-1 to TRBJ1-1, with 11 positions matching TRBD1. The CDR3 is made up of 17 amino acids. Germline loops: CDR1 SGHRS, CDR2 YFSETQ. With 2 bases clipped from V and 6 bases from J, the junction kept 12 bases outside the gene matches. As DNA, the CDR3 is TGCGCCAGCAGCTTCGGACAGGGGGCGGTTTTTGTCCCTGAAGCTTTCTTT. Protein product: CASSFGQGAVFVPEAFF. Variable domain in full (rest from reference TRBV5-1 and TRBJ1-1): KAGVTQTPRYLIKTRGQQVTLSCSPISGHRSVSWYQQTPGQGLQFLFEYFSETQRNKGNFPGRFSGRQFSNSRSEMNVSTLELGDSALYLCASSFGQGAVFVPEAFFGQGTRLTVV.

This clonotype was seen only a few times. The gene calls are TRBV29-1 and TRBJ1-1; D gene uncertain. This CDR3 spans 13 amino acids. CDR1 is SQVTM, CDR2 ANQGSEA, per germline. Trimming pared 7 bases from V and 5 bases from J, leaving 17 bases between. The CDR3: CSAFRRVKTEAFF. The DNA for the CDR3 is TGCAGCGCTTTCAGGAGGGTAAAAACTGAAGCTTTCTTT.

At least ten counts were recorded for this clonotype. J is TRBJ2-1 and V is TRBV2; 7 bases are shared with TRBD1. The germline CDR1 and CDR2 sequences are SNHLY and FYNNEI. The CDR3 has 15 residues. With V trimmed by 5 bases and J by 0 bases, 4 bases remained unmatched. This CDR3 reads CASSNSGGSYNEQFF. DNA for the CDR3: TGTGCCAGCAGTAATTCAGGGGGCTCCTACAATGAGCAGTTCTTC.

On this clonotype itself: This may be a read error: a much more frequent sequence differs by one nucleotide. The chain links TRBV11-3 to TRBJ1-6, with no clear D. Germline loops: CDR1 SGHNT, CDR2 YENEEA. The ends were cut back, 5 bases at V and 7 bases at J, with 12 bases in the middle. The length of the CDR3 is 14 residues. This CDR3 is CASSLGQWNSPLHF. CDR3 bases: TGTGCCAGCAGCCTGGGCCAGTGGAATTCACCCCTCCACTTT.

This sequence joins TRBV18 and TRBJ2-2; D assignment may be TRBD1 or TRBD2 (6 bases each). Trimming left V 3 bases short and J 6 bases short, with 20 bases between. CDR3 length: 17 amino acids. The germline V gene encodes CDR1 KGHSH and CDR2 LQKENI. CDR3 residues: CASSPSAGHRFAGELFF. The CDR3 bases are TGTGCCAGCTCACCCTCTGCGGGACATCGATTCGCCGGGGAGCTGTTTTTT.